This TCR beta chain was found in a study of cytomegalovirus exposure and HLA in healthy donors. The method was immunoSEQ multiplex PCR; TCRdb's version includes in-frame clones alone and lacks a portion of them. The table includes fewer than 90,000 clones, about 94% detected once. The CDR3 is 12 residues long. Germline CDR1 is SNHLY and CDR2 is FYNNEI. The V end lost 3 bases, the J end lost 6 bases, and 8 bases lay between the germline ends. Findings of the study overall: It was reportedly the case that the classifier diagnosed cytomegalovirus status with high specificity and sensitivity. Generally TCR sequences proved uncommon, though certain public TCRs appeared in numerous donors. TCR clusters originating in the first cohort tended to co-occur in the roughly 120 validation repertoires, according to a later analysis.

This clone has just one count. What it binds is not known. Sequencing was performed on PBMCs. This TCR was sampled from a woman aged 18-29 years in good health and CMV-seronegative. This chain joins TRBV2 and TRBJ1-1; no clear D gene. The CDR3 DNA reads as TGTGCCAGCAGTGATTACAGACCTGAAGCTTTCTTT. Translation: CASSDYRPEAFF.